This T cell receptor (beta chain) stems from a study of T cells after posttransplantation cyclophosphamide. This clone was seen at least ten times. What it recognizes is unknown. Findings and limits, study-wide: Donor CD8+ memory clones often dominated recipient blood repertoires at later times. Recipient CMV seropositivity and CMV reactivation strongly tracked TRB clonality. Skin or GI-infiltrating T cells shared few TRB sequences with blood.

The method was immunoSEQ multiplex PCR; TCRdb's version includes in-frame clones alone and lacks a portion of them. This sample has around 3,000 clones and no singletons, with approximately 32% in the ten largest. Treatment was busulfan-fludarabine conditioning, a marrow graft, and cyclophosphamide on days +3 and +4. This CDR3 is 14 amino acids long. The germline CDR1 and CDR2 sequences are MNHEY and SVGAGI. V gave up 2 bases and J gave up 2 bases; unmatched junction bases: 3. The sequence was collected from a male patient between 25 and 39 years old who received an allogeneic stem cell transplant from a related donor, was CMV-positive, and had acute GVHD only. These T cells may partly come from the graft donor. Sequencing used PBMCs, obtained after allogeneic stem cell transplant with posttransplant cyclophosphamide. The chain carries TRBV6-5 and TRBJ2-7; 7 bases agree with TRBD1. The CDR3 region has the DNA TGTGCCAGCAGTTACCGACAGGGACCCTACGAGCAGTACTTC. It codes for CASSYRQGPYEQYF.